Sequencing of this T cell receptor beta chain was carried out in a study of blood T cell dynamics during melanoma immunotherapy. Germline V gene sequence: CDR1 MNHEY, CDR2 SMNVEV (reference sequence). Trimming pared 4 bases from V and 5 bases from J, leaving 14 bases between. The CDR3 covers 14 residues. Assay: immunoSEQ multiplex PCR; the TCRdb copy retains only in-frame clones and omits some. The sample lists roughly 8,000 clones, around 85% occurring once. Judged by abundance, this clone is large (0.1 to 1%). The time point denotes: week 3, after first cycle of checkpoint inhibitor. One draw preceded checkpoint blockade; another followed its first cycle at week 3.

This chain uses TRBV27 with TRBJ1-1, with D hard to call. This sample comprised blood, obtained from a patient treated with checkpoint blockade. The receptor comes from a human donor with melanoma. The CDR3 bases are TGTGCCAGCAGTTCCGTGTCAAATCCGACTGAAGCTTTCTTT. It codes for CASSSVSNPTEAFF.